One sample yielded the 13 T cell receptor beta chains listed below, sequenced in a study of blood T cell repertoires in COVID-19 (dated by TCRdb to 2020 to 2021). Libraries were constructed by the immunoSEQ multiplex PCR assay. Entries here come from immuneACCESS through TCRdb and include only in-frame sequences with V and J called. Some clones fail to appear in such tables; in the studies checked, an unresolved V gene covers under half of the shortfall, and the cause of the remainder is unknown. The sample includes 45,000 to 60,000 clones, with around nine tenths observed a single time. Approximately 15% of the sample comes from the top ten. Sequenced input: peripheral blood. The receptors were sampled from a man in his fifties or sixties with active or convalescent COVID-19.

This clone was seen once. CDR3 sequence reads: CASRLTAQPQHF. In DNA form, the CDR3 reads TGTGCCAGCAGACTGACAGCCCAGCCCCAGCATTTT. The chain is built from TRBV28 and TRBJ1-5; weak D call: TRBD1 (5 bases). The V gene's germline CDR1 is MDHEN and CDR2 SYDVKM. The V end was cut by 6 bases, the J end by 7 bases, with 10 bases between. The CDR3 totals 12 residues.

Only one count was recorded for this clone. The V and J genes are TRBV29-1 and TRBJ2-1; 9 bases fit TRBD2. Germline loops: CDR1 SQVTM, CDR2 ANQGSEA. The V gene end was trimmed by 3 bases and the J gene end by 7 bases; junction bases not matched to a gene: 13. The CDR3 has 16 residues. CDR3 region: CSVDNPERGAGNEQFF. Here the CDR3 DNA reads TGCAGCGTTGACAACCCTGAGCGGGGGGCGGGTAATGAGCAGTTCTTC.

V and J are TRBV27 and TRBJ1-4, with a tentative D call TRBD1 (5 bases). With 8 bases removed from V and 2 bases from J, the gap between germline ends came to 18 bases. The CDR3 sequence is 16 residues long. Germline V gene data show CDR1 as MNHEY and CDR2 as SMNVEV (reference sequence). CDR3 nucleotides: TGTGCCAGCTCCAGGGAAGGGTTTGCGACTAATGAAAAACTGTTTTTT. It yields the protein CASSREGFATNEKLFF.

J is TRBJ1-1 and V is TRBV18, with TRBD1 matching over 10 bases. The junction had 3 bases not matched to a gene; V was cut back by 4 bases and J by 4 bases. This CDR3 is built from 14 residues. Germline V lookup: CDR1 KGHSH, CDR2 LQKENI. Here the CDR3 DNA reads TGTGCCAGCTCACTGGACAGGGGGAGCACTGAAGCTTTCTTT. Residues: CASSLDRGSTEAFF.

The chain has TRBV2 and TRBJ2-5; 9 bases fit TRBD1. V was clipped by 0 bases and J by 2 bases; unmatched bases: 1. CDR3 size: 15 residues. Germline V gives CDR1 SNHLY, CDR2 FYNNEI. CDR3 sequence (DNA): TGTGCCAGCAGTGAAGCGGGACAGGGTCAAGAGACCCAGTACTTC. Amino acids: CASSEAGQGQETQYF.

J is TRBJ1-1 and V is TRBV7-9; D unresolved. Germline V gene data show CDR1 as SEHNR and CDR2 as FQNEAQ (reference sequence). This CDR3 has 12 residues. Trimming took off 3 bases at V and 6 bases at J, with 8 bases between the two ends. In DNA, the CDR3 is TGTGCCAGCAGCTTCTTGTCGGCTGAAGCTTTCTTT. Translating gives CASSFLSAEAFF.

The chain combines TRBV6-2 or TRBV6-3 with TRBJ1-5; 10 nucleotides line up with TRBD1. The germline V gene encodes CDR1 MNHEY and CDR2 SVGEGT. This CDR3 has 13 amino acids. Trimming cost V 5 bases and J 6 bases; bases outside gene matches: 1. The CDR3 is CASSGTGAQPQHF. Here the CDR3 DNA reads TGTGCCAGCAGTGGGACAGGGGCTCAGCCCCAGCATTTT.

The chain has TRBV30 and TRBJ1-1; D call uncertain. This CDR3 is built from 12 residues. Looked up from germline, CDR1 is GTSNPN and CDR2 is SVGIG (reference sequence). Trimming left V 2 bases short and J 1 base short, with 5 bases between. CDR3 residues: CAWSQWNTEAFF. CDR3 sequence (DNA): TGTGCCTGGAGTCAATGGAACACTGAAGCTTTCTTT.

This sequence joins TRBV19 and TRBJ1-2; a weak D match, TRBD1 (6 bases). The CDR3 has 13 amino acids. The V gene's germline CDR1 is LNHDA and CDR2 SQIVND (reference sequence). The V end was cut by 7 bases, the J end by 6 bases, with 15 bases between. The CDR3 loop is CASTGSAGDGYTF. The CDR3 DNA reads TGTGCCAGTACGGGGTCGGCAGGGGATGGCTACACCTTC.

In its sample, this clone was seen once. This chain connects TRBV5-4 to TRBJ2-7, with 9 bases lining up with TRBD2. CDR3 length: 14 amino acids. Germline CDR1 is SGHNT and CDR2 is YYREEE (reference sequence). With 3 bases clipped from V and 5 bases from J, the junction kept 6 bases outside the gene matches. The DNA of the CDR3 is TGTGCCAGCAGCTCCGGGACTAGCAGCGACGAGCAGTACTTC. Translation gives CASSSGTSSDEQYF.

The chain carries TRBV15 and TRBJ1-1; 11 bases agree with TRBD1. The CDR3 runs 14 residues. V shed 4 bases and J 11 bases; nucleotides not matched to a gene: 9. Germline values: CDR1 LNHNV, CDR2 YYDKDF (reference sequence). CDR3 sequence reads: CATSNVRTGGSAFF. CDR3 sequence (DNA): TGTGCCACCAGCAATGTCAGGACAGGGGGCAGCGCTTTCTTT.

The V gene is TRBV6-6, the J gene TRBJ2-5; D is uncertain. CDR1 and CDR2 from the germline V gene are MNHNY and SVGAGI (reference sequence). CDR3 size: 13 residues. The ends were cut back, 1 base at V and 5 bases at J, with 8 bases in the middle. The CDR3 DNA reads as TGTGCCAGCAGTTACTACCAGTATGAGACCCAGTACTTC. It translates to CASSYYQYETQYF.

J is TRBJ2-5 and V is TRBV4-1; 8 bases agree with TRBD1. Trimming at V came to 4 bases and at J to 5 bases, leaving 12 bases not matched to a gene. Germline CDR1 reads MGHRA; CDR2 reads YSYEKL. There are 16 residues in the CDR3. The CDR3: CASSRTLGQGLETQYF. In DNA, the CDR3 is TGCGCCAGCAGCCGCACCTTAGGACAGGGTTTGGAGACCCAGTACTTC.